This T cell receptor (beta chain) derives from a study of tumor T cells in aggressive B-cell lymphoma. Using immunoSEQ multiplex PCR, the repertoire was profiled, and TCRdb retains in-frame clones only, with some absent. The table lists roughly 3,000 clones, 92% of them singletons. The CDR3 runs to 18 residues. Trimming at V came to 5 bases and at J to 0 bases, leaving 13 bases not matched to a gene. Germline CDR1 and CDR2: MNHEY and SMNVEV (reference sequence). The clonotype was recovered from an adult with diffuse large B cell lymphoma. The J gene is TRBJ1-2, the V gene TRBV27; 9 nucleotides align to TRBD1. The sequenced sample consisted of tumor tissue. As DNA, the CDR3 is TGTGCCAGCAGTCTCCGGGGGGACAGGGCGCGCCCTAACTATGGCTACACCTTC. This gives the protein CASSLRGDRARPNYGYTF.